This T cell receptor (beta chain) was obtained from a study of identical twins. Germline lookup yields CDR1 MRHNA and CDR2 SNTAGT. V lost 3 bases and J lost 5, with 13 bases in between. This CDR3 comprises 15 residues. One entry per CDR3 protein, called by TCRdb with MiXCR from the 5' RACE reads. The sample includes 300,000 to 400,000 distinct CDR3 sequences, 9% to 15% of them seen just once. These sequences were also reported in another study, on yellow fever vaccine responses in identical twins. As reported in that work: Each twin's T cell response to the vaccine was reported to look partly convergent and partly personalized.

This chain uses TRBV6-4 with TRBJ2-2; no definite D call. The sequencing sample was made of CD8+ T cells sorted from blood. The TCR comes from a woman between 18 and 30 years old in good health. CDR3: CASSEGSPTTGELFF. DNA for the CDR3: TGTGCCAGCAGTGAGGGCAGCCCAACTACCGGGGAGCTGTTTTTT.